This T cell receptor (beta chain) was retrieved from a study of early T cells in non-severe SARS-CoV-2 infection (dated by TCRdb to the early 2020s). Regarding the study in general: Bulk RNA from unsorted whole blood was used for TCR sequencing, so alpha and beta chains could not be paired.

The study was a case-control design nested within a healthcare worker cohort in London, UK, with weekly nasopharyngeal swab PCR tests and blood sampling. Healthcare workers were recruited between 23 and 31 March 2020, during the week of the UK lockdown, and were followed weekly for up to roughly 16 weeks. The method behind the library was 5' RACE. The data were produced on a NextSeq 500. The TCR library protocol attached unique molecular identifiers to individual cDNA molecules to correct for sequencing error and PCR bias. Both TCR alpha and beta chains were sequenced, and tight co-correlation was observed between alpha and beta sequence abundances in each sample. In the paper's pipeline: Decombinator V4 was used to perform V gene, J gene and CDR3 annotation of TCR sequences. TCRs were defined as expanded if a significant change between any two time points was detected under a Poisson model with p below 0.0001. Abundances of TCRs were expressed as counts per million after normalisation to the total number of TCRs sequenced in each sample. MAIT TCRs were defined by TRAV1-2 paired with TRAJ12, TRAJ20 or TRAJ33, and iNKT TCRs by TRAV10 paired with TRAJ18. A search of VDJdb, accessed on 1 November 2021, was run for TCRs annotated to CMV, EBV and SARS-CoV-2, with TCRs annotated for multiple antigens excluded. TCRdb passed the public sequencing reads through fastp at Q25 and MiXCR, retaining productive beta sequences. Rows merge per CDR3 protein into single entries with the most common DNA and genes. The V and J calls follow TCRdb's processing rather than the paper's. The sample yields 25,000 to 35,000 distinct CDR3 sequences; roughly 6.6% were counted once. The biggest ten clones account for about a third of the sample.

Points the paper makes about the study in general: VDJdb matching was skewed toward anti-spike CD8 responses and likely underestimated virus-specific expansions by missing private and CD4 specificities.

Based on the germline V gene, the CDR1 and CDR2 sequences are SGHTA and FQGNSA. Spanning cysteine to phenylalanine, the CDR3 consists of 14 amino acids. The only DNA kept is the CDR3, 42 bases in frame from the first base. Cut back by 1 base and 2 bases, the V and J ends lie 8 bases apart. In this sample, this clonotype turned up many times. Its antigen is unknown. Base quality data are lacking; no much larger clone is found one base away. Recombination connected TRBV7-2 to TRBJ2-5; the D gene cannot be named for sure. Sequencing was performed on whole blood. The receptor was derived from an adult who was a healthcare worker with PCR-confirmed SARS-CoV-2 infection or an uninfected control (not recorded which). The CDR3 sequence is CASSLDGRQETQYF. The nucleotide sequence reads TGTGCCAGCAGCTTAGATGGCAGACAAGAGACCCAGTACTTC. Joined to the reference TRBV7-2 and TRBJ2-5 proteins, this CDR3 gives the full variable domain: GAGVSQSPSNKVTEKGKDVELRCDPISGHTALYWYRQSLGQGLEFLIYFQGNSAPDKSGLPSDRFSAERTGGSVSTLTIQRTQQEDSAVYLCASSLDGRQETQYFGPGTRLLVL.